The source of this T cell receptor beta chain is a study of response to subunit inactivated influenza vaccine. Study-level points and caveats: Each seasonal flu vaccination may recruit only limited new T cells, authors suggested.

One entry per CDR3 protein, called by TCRdb with MiXCR from the RT-PCR reads. This table holds about 520,000 distinct CDR3 sequences, 7.2% found once. This clonotype was seen repeatedly, ten times or more. What it binds is unknown. CDR1 is MDHEN, CDR2 SYDVKM, per germline. There are 13 residues in the CDR3. The V end was cut by 1 base, the J end by 4 bases, with 7 bases between. This clonotype originated in a man between 50 and 70 years old who received an inactivated influenza vaccine. The chain combines TRBV28 with TRBJ1-2; no clear D. This sample comprised PBMCs from blood, obtained approximately 25 months after vaccination. The CDR3 DNA follows: TGTGCCAGCAGTTTATCACGGATCTATGGCTACACCTTC. Protein product: CASSLSRIYGYTF.